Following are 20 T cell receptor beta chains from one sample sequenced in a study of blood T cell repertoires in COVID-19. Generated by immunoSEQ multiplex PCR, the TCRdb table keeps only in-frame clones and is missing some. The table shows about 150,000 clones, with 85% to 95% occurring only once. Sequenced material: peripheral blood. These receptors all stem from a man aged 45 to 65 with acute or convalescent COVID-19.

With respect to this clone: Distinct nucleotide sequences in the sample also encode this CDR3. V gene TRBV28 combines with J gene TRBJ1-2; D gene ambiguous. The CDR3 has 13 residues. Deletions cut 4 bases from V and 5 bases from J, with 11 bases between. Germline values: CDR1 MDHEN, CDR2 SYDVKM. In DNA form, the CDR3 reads TGTGCCAGCAGTTGGGAGGGATTTTATGGCTACACCTTC. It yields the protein CASSWEGFYGYTF.

Here the CDR3 reads CASSQGARFNYGGQYF. In nucleotides, the CDR3 is TGTGCCAGCAGCCAAGGCGCCAGGTTCAATTACGGAGGGCAGTACTTC. The chain joins TRBV3-1 (or the pseudogene TRBV3-2) to TRBJ2-7; weak D call: TRBD2 (5 bases). Germline V CDR1 and CDR2: LGHDT, YNNKEL (reference sequence). The V end was cut by 1 base, the J end by 9 bases, with 22 bases between. CDR3 length: 16 residues.

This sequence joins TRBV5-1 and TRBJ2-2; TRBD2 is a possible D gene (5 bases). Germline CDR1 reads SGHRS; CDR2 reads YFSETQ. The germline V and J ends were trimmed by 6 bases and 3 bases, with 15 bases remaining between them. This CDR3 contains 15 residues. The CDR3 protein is CASKRREGDTGELFF. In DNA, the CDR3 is TGCGCCAGCAAACGCCGTGAGGGCGACACCGGGGAGCTGTTTTTT.

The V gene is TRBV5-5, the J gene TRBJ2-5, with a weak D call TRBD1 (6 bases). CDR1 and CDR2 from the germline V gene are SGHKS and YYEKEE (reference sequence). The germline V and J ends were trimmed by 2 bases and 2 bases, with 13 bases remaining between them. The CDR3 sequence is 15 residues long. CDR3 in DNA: TGTGCCAGCAGCTTAGCTCCGACAGGACAAGAGACCCAGTACTTC. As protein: CASSLAPTGQETQYF.

The CDR3 sequence is CASSSGRGDIYEQYV. The CDR3 DNA reads TGTGCCAGCAGCTCGGGGAGGGGGGATATCTACGAGCAGTACGTC. This chain connects TRBV5-4 to TRBJ2-7; D is perhaps TRBD2 (7 bases). Trimming took 3 bases from V and 3 from J, leaving 16 bases between them. Germline CDR1 reads SGHNT; CDR2 reads YYREEE (reference sequence). The CDR3 has 15 residues.

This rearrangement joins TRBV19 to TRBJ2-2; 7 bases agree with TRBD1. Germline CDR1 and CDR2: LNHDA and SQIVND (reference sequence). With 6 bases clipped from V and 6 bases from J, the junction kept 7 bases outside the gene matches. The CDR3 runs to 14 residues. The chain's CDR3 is CASRSGTVAGELFF. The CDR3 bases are TGTGCCAGTAGATCAGGGACAGTGGCCGGGGAGCTGTTTTTT.

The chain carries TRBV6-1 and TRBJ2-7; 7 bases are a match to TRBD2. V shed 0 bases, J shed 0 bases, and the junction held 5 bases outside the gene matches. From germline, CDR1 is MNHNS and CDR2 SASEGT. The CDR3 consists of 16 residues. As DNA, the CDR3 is TGTGCCAGCAGTGAAGCGGGAGGGCCCTCCTCCTACGAGCAGTACTTC. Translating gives CASSEAGGPSSYEQYF.

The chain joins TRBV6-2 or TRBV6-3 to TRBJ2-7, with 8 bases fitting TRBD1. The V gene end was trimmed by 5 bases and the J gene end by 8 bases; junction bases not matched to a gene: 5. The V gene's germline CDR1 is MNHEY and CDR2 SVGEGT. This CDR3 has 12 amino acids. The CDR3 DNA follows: TGTGCCAGCAGTCAACAGGGGGATAAGCAGTACGTC. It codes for CASSQQGDKQYV.

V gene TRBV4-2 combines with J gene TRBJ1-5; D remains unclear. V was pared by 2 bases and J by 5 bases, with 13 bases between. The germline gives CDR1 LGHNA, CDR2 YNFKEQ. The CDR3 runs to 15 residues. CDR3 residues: CASSQNGVGDQPQHF. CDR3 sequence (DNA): TGTGCCAGCAGCCAAAACGGGGTCGGGGATCAGCCCCAGCATTTT.

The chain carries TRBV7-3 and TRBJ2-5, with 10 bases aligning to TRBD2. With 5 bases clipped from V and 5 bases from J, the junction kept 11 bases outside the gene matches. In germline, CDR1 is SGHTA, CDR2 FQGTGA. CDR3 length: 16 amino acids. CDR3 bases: TGTGCCAGCAGCCGAGGGACACTAGCGGGACGTGAGACCCAGTACTTC. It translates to CASSRGTLAGRETQYF.

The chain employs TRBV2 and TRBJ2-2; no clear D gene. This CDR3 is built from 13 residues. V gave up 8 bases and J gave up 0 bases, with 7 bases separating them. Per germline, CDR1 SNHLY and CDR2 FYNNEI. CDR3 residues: CASLSANTGELFF. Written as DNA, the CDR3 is TGTGCCAGCCTTTCAGCGAACACCGGGGAGCTGTTTTTT.

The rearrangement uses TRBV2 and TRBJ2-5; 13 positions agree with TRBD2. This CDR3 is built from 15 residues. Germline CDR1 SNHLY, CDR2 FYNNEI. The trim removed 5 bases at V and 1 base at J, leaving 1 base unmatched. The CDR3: CASSRTSGGQETQYF. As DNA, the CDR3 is TGTGCCAGCAGTCGGACTAGCGGGGGCCAAGAGACCCAGTACTTC.

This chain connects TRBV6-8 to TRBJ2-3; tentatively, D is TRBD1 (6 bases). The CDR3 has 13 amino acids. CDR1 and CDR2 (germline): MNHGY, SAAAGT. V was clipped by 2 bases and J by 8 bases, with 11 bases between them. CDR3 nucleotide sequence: TGTGCCAGCAGTTACCGGACAGCTATTACGCAGTATTTT. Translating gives CASSYRTAITQYF.

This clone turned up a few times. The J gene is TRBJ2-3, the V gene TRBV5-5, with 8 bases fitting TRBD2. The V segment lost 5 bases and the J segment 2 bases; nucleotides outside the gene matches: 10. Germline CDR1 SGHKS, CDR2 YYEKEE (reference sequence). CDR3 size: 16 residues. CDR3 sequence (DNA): TGTGCCAGCAGTAGGACTAGCTGGTCCCTCACAGATACGCAGTATTTT. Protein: CASSRTSWSLTDTQYF.

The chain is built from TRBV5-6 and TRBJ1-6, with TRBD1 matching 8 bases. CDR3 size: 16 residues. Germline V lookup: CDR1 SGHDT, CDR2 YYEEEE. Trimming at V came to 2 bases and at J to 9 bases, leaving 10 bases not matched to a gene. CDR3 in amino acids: CASSLKSGQGVSPLHF. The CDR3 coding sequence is TGTGCCAGCAGCTTAAAGTCAGGACAGGGCGTTTCACCCCTCCACTTT. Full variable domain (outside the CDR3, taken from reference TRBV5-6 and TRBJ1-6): DAGVTQSPTHLIKTRGQQVTLRCSPKSGHDTVSWYQQALGQGPQFIFQYYEEEERQRGNFPDRFSGHQFPNYSSELNVNALLLGDSALYLCASSLKSGQGVSPLHFGNGTRLTVT.

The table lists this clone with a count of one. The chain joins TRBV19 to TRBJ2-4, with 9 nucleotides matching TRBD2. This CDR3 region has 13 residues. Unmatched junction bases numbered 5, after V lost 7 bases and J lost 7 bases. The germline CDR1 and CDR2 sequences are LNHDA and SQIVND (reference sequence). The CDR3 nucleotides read TGTGCCAGTAATGCCAGCGGGAGGAACATTCAGTACTTC. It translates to CASNASGRNIQYF.

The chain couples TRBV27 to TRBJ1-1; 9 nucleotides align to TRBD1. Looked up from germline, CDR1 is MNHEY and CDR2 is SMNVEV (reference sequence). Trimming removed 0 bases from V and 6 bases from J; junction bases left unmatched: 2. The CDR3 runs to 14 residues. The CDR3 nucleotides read TGTGCCAGCAGTTTATCGGGACAGGGAGCTGAAGCTTTCTTT. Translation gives CASSLSGQGAEAFF.

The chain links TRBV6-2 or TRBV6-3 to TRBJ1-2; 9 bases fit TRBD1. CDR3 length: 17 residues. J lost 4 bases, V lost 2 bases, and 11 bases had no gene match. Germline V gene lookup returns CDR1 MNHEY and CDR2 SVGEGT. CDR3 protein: CASSYGGGQGLLYGYTF. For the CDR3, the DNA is TGTGCCAGCAGTTACGGAGGCGGACAGGGGCTCCTCTATGGCTACACCTTC.

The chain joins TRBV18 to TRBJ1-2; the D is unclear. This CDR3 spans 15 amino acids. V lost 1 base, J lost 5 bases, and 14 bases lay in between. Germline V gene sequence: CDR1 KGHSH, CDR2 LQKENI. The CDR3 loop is CASSPLSGTRYGYTF. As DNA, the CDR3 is TGTGCCAGCTCACCACTGTCAGGCACCCGGTATGGCTACACCTTC. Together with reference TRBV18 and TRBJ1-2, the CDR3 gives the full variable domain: NAGVMQNPRHLVRRRGQEARLRCSPMKGHSHVYWYRQLPEEGLKFMVYLQKENIIDESGMPKERFSAEFPKEGPSILRIQQVVRGDSAAYFCASSPLSGTRYGYTFGSGTRLTVV.

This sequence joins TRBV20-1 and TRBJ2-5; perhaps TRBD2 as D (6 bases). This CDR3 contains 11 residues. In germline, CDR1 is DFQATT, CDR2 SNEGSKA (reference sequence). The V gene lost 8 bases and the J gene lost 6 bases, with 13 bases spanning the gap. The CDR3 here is CSSAREKTQYF. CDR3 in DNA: TGCAGTTCTGCCCGGGAGAAGACCCAGTACTTC.